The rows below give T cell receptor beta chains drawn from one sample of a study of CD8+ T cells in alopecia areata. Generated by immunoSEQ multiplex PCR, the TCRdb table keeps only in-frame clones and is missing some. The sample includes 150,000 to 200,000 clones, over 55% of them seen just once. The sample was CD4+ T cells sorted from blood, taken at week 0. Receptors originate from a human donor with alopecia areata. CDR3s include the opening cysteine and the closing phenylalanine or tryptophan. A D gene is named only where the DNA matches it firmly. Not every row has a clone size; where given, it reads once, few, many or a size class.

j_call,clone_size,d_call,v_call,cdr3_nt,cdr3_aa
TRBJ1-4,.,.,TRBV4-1,TGCGCCAGCAGCCCCCAGCCGACGGTGAATGAAAAACTGTTTTTT,CASSPQPTVNEKLFF
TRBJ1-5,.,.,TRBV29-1,TGCAGCGTTGTTCTGGGGGATCAGCCCCAGCATTTT,CSVVLGDQPQHF
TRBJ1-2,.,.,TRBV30,TGTGCCTGGAGTACAAAGGGCGCCGGCTACACCTTC,CAWSTKGAGYTF
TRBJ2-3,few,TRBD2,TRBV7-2,TGTGCCAGCAGCCCCTCCCGACTAGCGGGGCAGCGGGATACGCAGTATTTT,CASSPSRLAGQRDTQYF
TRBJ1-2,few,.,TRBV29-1,TGCAGCGTCAAAGGGAGCGGTAGGGGCCATTATGGCTACACCTTC,CSVKGSGRGHYGYTF
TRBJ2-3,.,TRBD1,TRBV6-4,TGTGCCAGCAGTCCTCGGACAGGACTCACAGATACGCAGTATTTT,CASSPRTGLTDTQYF
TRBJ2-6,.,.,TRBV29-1,TGCAGCGTTGAATGGGCCAACGTCCTGACTTTC,CSVEWANVLTF
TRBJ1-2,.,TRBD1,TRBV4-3,TGCGCCAGCAGCCAAGATCGGGGCAGGGGGTTTCGGGGCTACACCTTC,CASSQDRGRGFRGYTF
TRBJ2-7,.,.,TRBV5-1,TGCGCCAGCAGCTTTGGGACAACCAGAACCTACGAGCAGTACTTC,CASSFGTTRTYEQYF
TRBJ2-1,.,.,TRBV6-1,TGTGCCAGCAGTGACCCAGGGATCTTGGATGAGCAGTTCTTC,CASSDPGILDEQFF
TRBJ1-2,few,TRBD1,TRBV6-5,TGTGCCAGCAAGGGACAGCCCTATGGCTACACCTTC,CASKGQPYGYTF
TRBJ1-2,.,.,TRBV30,TGTGCCTGGAAGCGGGGGGGAGACTATGGCTACACCTTC,CAWKRGGDYGYTF
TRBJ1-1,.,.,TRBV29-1,TGCAGCGTTTCGGGCAGAGCTATAACTGAAGCTTTCTTT,CSVSGRAITEAFF
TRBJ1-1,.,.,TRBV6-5,TGTGCCAGCAGTTACTCTTTCGATAACACTGAAGCTTTCTTT,CASSYSFDNTEAFF
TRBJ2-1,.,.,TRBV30,TGTGCCTGGAGATCTTACAATGAGCAGTTCTTC,CAWRSYNEQFF
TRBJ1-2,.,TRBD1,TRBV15,TGTGCCACCAGCAGAGATCGAGGGACAGGGAATGGCTACACCTTC,CATSRDRGTGNGYTF
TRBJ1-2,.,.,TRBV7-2,TGTGCCAGCAGCTTCGCAGGGTTAGACGGCTACACCTTC,CASSFAGLDGYTF
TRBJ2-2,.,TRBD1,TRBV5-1,TGCGCCAGCAGCTTGGACACAGGGGGCCGCACCGGGGAGCTGTTTTTT,CASSLDTGGRTGELFF